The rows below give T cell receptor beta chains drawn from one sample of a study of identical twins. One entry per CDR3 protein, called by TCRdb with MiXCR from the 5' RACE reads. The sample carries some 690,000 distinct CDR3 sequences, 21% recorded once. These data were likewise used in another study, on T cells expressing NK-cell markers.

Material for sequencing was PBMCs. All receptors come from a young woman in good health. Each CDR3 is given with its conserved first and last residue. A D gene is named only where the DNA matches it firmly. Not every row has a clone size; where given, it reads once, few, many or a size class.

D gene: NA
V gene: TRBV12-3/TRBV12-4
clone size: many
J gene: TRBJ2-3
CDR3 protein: CASSPLGSDADTQYF
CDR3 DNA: TGTGCCAGCAGTCCCCTGGGGTCGGACGCAGATACGCAGTATTTT

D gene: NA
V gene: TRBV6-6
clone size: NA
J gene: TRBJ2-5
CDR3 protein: CASSDRGTQYF
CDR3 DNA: TGTGCCAGCAGCGACCGAGGGACCCAGTACTTC

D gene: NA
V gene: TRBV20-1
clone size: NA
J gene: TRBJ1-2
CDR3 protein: CSASNRDGYTF
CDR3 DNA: TGCAGTGCTAGTAACAGGGATGGCTACACCTTC

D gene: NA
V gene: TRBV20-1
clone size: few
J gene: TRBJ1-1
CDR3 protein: CSARDGGKDEAFF
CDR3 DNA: TGCAGTGCTAGAGATGGAGGGAAAGATGAAGCTTTCTTT

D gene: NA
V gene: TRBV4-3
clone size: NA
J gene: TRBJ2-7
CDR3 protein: CASSHLKGYEQYF
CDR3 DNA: TGCGCCAGCAGCCATTTGAAGGGTTACGAGCAGTACTTC

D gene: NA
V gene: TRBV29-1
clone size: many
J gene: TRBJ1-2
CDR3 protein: CSVQGRGEYGYTF
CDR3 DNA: TGCAGCGTTCAAGGAAGGGGGGAGTATGGCTACACCTTC

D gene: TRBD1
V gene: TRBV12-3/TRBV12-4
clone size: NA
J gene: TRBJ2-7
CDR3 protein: CASTNRGAYEQYF
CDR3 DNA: TGTGCCAGCACTAACAGGGGAGCCTACGAGCAGTACTTC

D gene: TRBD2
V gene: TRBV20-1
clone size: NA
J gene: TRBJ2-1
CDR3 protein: CSARVPGLAGIPMNEQFF
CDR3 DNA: TGCAGTGCTAGAGTCCCCGGACTAGCGGGAATCCCTATGAATGAGCAGTTCTTC

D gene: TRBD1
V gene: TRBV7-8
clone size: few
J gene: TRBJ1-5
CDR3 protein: CASSLGGGGQGNRPQHF
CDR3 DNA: TGTGCCAGCAGCTTAGGGGGGGGCGGACAGGGCAATCGGCCCCAGCATTTT

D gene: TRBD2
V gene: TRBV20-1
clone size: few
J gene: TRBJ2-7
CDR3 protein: CSAEMKGGSRYEQYF
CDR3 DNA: TGCAGTGCCGAGATGAAGGGCGGGAGTAGATACGAGCAGTACTTC

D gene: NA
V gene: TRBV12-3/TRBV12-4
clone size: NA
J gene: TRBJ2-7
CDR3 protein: CASSLAAGFSYEQYF
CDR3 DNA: TGTGCCAGCAGTTTAGCTGCAGGGTTCTCCTACGAGCAGTACTTC

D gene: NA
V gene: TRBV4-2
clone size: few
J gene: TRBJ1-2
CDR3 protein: CASSQDGLWTVSNYGYTF
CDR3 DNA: TGTGCCAGCAGCCAAGACGGCCTGTGGACAGTTTCGAACTATGGCTACACCTTC

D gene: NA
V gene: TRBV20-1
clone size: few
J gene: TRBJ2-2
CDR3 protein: CSASGLNTGELFF
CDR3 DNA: TGCAGTGCTAGCGGGTTGAACACCGGGGAGCTGTTTTTT

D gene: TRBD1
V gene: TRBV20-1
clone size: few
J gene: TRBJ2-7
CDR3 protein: CSALGTVAGREQYF
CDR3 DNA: TGCAGTGCTCTGGGGACAGTTGCTGGTCGCGAGCAGTACTTC

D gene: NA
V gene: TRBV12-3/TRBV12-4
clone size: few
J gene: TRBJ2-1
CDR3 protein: CASSLQGSANEQFF
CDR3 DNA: TGTGCCAGCAGTTTACAGGGGTCAGCGAATGAGCAGTTCTTC

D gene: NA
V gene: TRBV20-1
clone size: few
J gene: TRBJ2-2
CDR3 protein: CSARAGRGAGELFF
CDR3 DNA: TGCAGTGCTAGGGCCGGAAGGGGCGCCGGGGAGCTGTTTTTT

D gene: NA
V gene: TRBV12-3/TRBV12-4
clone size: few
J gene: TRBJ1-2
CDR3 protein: CASSLRVRGYGYTF
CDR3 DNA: TGTGCCAGCAGTTTGCGGGTGAGGGGCTATGGCTACACCTTC

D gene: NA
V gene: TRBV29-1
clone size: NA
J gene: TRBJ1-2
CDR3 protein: CSVAVLSWVDYGYTF
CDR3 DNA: TGCAGCGTTGCGGTTCTTAGCTGGGTAGACTATGGCTACACCTTC

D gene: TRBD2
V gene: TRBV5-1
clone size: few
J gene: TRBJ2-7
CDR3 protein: CASSSPGLAGVASYEQYF
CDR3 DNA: TGCGCCAGCAGCTCGCCGGGACTAGCGGGAGTTGCGTCCTACGAGCAGTACTTC

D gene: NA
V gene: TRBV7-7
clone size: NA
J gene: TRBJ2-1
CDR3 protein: CASSLDVSSTNEQFF
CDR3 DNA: TGTGCCAGCAGCTTAGATGTGAGCTCGACCAATGAGCAGTTCTTC

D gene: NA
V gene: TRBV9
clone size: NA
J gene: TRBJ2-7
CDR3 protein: CASSGRGGTWHF
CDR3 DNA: TGTGCCAGCAGCGGGAGGGGGGGGACTTGGCACTTC

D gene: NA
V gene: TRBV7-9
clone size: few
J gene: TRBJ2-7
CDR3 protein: CASSFEEGALTYEQYF
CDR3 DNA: TGTGCCAGCAGCTTCGAAGAGGGAGCCCTTACCTACGAGCAGTACTTC

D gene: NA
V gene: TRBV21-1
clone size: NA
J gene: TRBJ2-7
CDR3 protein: CAGILQSDEQYF
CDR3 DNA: TGTGCCGGAATACTACAATCCGACGAGCAGTACTTC

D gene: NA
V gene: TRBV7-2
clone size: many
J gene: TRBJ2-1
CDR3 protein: CASSLRQVADEQFF
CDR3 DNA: TGTGCCAGCAGCTTACGGCAGGTTGCGGATGAGCAGTTCTTC

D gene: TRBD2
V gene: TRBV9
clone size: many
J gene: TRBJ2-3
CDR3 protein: CASSPRLAGNTDTQYF
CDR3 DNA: TGTGCCAGCAGCCCGAGACTAGCGGGGAACACAGATACGCAGTATTTT

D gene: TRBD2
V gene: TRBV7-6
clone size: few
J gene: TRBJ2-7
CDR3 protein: CASSLAVGSGIYEQYF
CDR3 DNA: TGTGCCAGCAGCTTAGCGGTTGGTAGCGGGATCTACGAGCAGTACTTC

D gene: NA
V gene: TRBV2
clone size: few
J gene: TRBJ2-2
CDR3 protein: CASSEIGANTGELFF
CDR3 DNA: TGTGCCAGCAGTGAAATCGGGGCGAACACCGGGGAGCTGTTTTTT

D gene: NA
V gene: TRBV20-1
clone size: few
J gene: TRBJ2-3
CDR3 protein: CSALKGGVTDTQYF
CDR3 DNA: TGCAGTGCTCTAAAGGGGGGGGTCACAGATACGCAGTATTTT

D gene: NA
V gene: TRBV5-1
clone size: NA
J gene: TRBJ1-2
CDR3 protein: CASSLPGGAQSYTF
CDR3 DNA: TGCGCCAGCAGCTTGCCGGGGGGGGCGCAGAGCTACACCTTC